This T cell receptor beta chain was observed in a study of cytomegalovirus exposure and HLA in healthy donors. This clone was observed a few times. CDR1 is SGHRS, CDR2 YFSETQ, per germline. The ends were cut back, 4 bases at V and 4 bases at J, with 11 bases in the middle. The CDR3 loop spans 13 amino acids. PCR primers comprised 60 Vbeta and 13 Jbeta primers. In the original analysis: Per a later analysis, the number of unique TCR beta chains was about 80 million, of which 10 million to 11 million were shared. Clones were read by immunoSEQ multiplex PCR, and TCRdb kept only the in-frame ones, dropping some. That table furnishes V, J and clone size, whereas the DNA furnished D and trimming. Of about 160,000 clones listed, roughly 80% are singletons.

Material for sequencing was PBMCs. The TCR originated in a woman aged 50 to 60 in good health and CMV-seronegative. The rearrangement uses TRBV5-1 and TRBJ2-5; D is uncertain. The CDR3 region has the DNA TGCGCCAGCAGCCCCAGGTTAAGAGAGACCCAGTACTTC. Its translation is CASSPRLRETQYF.